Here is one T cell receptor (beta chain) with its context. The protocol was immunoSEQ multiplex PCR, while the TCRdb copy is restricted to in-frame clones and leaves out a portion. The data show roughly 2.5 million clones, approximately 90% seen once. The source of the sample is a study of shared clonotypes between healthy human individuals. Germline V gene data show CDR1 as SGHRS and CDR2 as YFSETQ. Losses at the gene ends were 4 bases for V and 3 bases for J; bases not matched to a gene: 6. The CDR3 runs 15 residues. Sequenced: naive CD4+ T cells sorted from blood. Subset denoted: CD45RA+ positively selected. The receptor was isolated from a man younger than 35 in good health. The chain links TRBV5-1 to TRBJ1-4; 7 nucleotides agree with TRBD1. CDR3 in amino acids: CASSPRDSPNEKLFF. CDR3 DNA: TGCGCCAGCAGCCCTCGGGACAGCCCTAATGAAAAACTGTTTTTT.